Shown below are 9 T cell receptor beta chains from a single sample sequenced in a study of T cell responses to AZD1222 COVID-19 vaccine. Generated by immunoSEQ multiplex PCR, the TCRdb table keeps only in-frame clones and is missing some. This sample has about 90,000 clones; 90% to 95% occur once, and the top ten carry 5.2%. Sequences were derived from peripheral blood, sampled on day 0 of MenACWY control vaccination. The receptors shown here come from an adult in good health.

J is TRBJ1-5 and V is TRBV20-1, with D possibly being TRBD1 (6 bases). The CDR3 totals 17 residues. The V gene lost 3 bases and the J gene lost 7 bases, with 25 bases spanning the gap. The germline V gene encodes CDR1 DFQATT and CDR2 SNEGSKA (reference sequence). The CDR3 nucleotides read TGCAGTGCTAGTGGTACGTTCGGGCAACAGGGAAGCCAGCCCCAGCATTTT. This codes for CSASGTFGQQGSQPQHF.

This rearrangement joins TRBV3-1 (or the pseudogene TRBV3-2) to TRBJ1-2; 9 bases are shared with TRBD1. Trimming cost V 5 bases and J 8 bases; bases outside gene matches: 6. The V gene's germline CDR1 is LGHDT and CDR2 YNNKEL (reference sequence). CDR3 length: 13 residues. CDR3 amino acids: CASSEGQGFGYTF. CDR3 nucleotide sequence: TGTGCCAGCAGCGAGGGACAGGGTTTCGGCTACACCTTC.

The CDR3 here is CASSFSSGGPNTGELFF. For the CDR3, the DNA is TGTGCCAGCAGCTTTTCTAGCGGGGGACCGAACACCGGGGAGCTGTTTTTT. The gene calls are TRBV7-2 and TRBJ2-2; 10 nucleotides align to TRBD2. Trimming at V came to 3 bases and at J to 0 bases, leaving 4 bases not matched to a gene. Germline V gene lookup returns CDR1 SGHTA and CDR2 FQGNSA. The CDR3 sequence is 17 residues long.

The V call is TRBV12-2, the J call TRBJ1-3. TRBV12-2 is a pseudogene segment. This CDR3 has 17 amino acids. CDR3 in amino acids: CASRLARRGEDDNTIYF. The CDR3 region has the DNA TGTGCAAGTCGCTTAGCCCGGAGGGGGGAAGACGATAACACCATATATTTT.

This chain connects TRBV19 to TRBJ1-5; no definite D call. V was pared by 6 bases and J by 2 bases, with 17 bases between. CDR1 is LNHDA and CDR2 is SQIVND in the germline V gene (reference sequence). The CDR3 runs to 16 residues. CDR3 bases: TGTGCCAGTAGCGTTATAAGGGAGAGGCGCAATCAGCCCCAGCATTTT. Translation: CASSVIRERRNQPQHF.

The chain couples TRBV10-2 to TRBJ1-3, with a possible D match to TRBD1 (6 bases). Trimming stripped 3 bases from V and 4 bases from J, with 19 bases between. There are 17 residues in the CDR3. The germline CDR1 and CDR2 sequences are WSHSY and SAAADI. The CDR3 sequence is CASSDPDRPPSGNTIYF. DNA for the CDR3: TGCGCCAGCAGTGACCCAGACAGGCCTCCCTCAGGAAACACCATATATTTT.

The chain recombines TRBV6-5 with TRBJ1-2; D gene ambiguous. The V and J ends lost 4 bases and 4 bases respectively, with 13 bases between them. The CDR3 has 14 amino acids. From germline, CDR1 is MNHEY and CDR2 SVGAGI. CDR3 coding DNA: TGTGCCAGCAGTTCCCCCCGGGCCCTCTATGGCTACACCTTC. Protein sequence: CASSSPRALYGYTF.

This chain links TRBV2 with TRBJ2-4; D is unresolved. Trimming left V 6 bases short and J 9 bases short, with 24 bases between. Germline V gene sequence: CDR1 SNHLY, CDR2 FYNNEI. The CDR3 loop spans 16 amino acids. CDR3 in DNA: TGTGCCAGCAGCGCCGGCAACCGGTCCCCTTCTGCCATTCAGTACTTC. This codes for CASSAGNRSPSAIQYF.

This clone has more than one count but fewer than ten. The chain uses TRBV24-1 and TRBJ1-2; 10 nucleotides match TRBD1. CDR1 and CDR2 from the germline V gene are KGHDR and SFDVKD. This CDR3 has 16 residues. The V gene end was trimmed by 4 bases and the J gene end by 4 bases; junction bases not matched to a gene: 8. Written as DNA, the CDR3 is TGTGCCACCAGTGACCCCGGGACAGGGGCGAGCTATGGCTACACCTTC. This sequence encodes CATSDPGTGASYGYTF.